This entry lists 27 T cell receptor beta chains sequenced from one sample in a study of Ad26.COV2.S vaccination and SARS-CoV-2 variants. Clones were read by immunoSEQ multiplex PCR, and TCRdb kept only the in-frame ones, dropping some. This table holds around 450,000 clones, roughly 91% found once. Stated treatment: some 20 received Ad26.COV2.S at low or high dose, single or two shots; 5 received placebo; per-sample allocation not given. The samples date from day 63 after the first vaccine or placebo injection. The sequencing used peripheral blood, collected in a trial of Ad26.COV2.S vaccine versus placebo. These receptors originate from a person between 18 and 60 years old who received the Ad26.COV2.S COVID-19 vaccine or a placebo.

This sequence joins TRBV9 and TRBJ2-3, with TRBD2 as a possible D gene (8 bases). From germline, CDR1 is SGDLS and CDR2 YYNGEE. CDR3 length equals 21 residues. V was cut by 4 bases and J by 0 bases, with 30 bases left in between. CDR3 sequence: CASSFGAGGGLSGGSTDTQYF. CDR3 DNA sequence: TGTGCCAGCAGCTTCGGAGCAGGGGGAGGTCTGAGCGGGGGAAGCACAGATACGCAGTATTTT. The complete variable domain, with remaining parts taken from reference TRBV9 and TRBJ2-3, reads DSGVTQTPKHLITATGQRVTLRCSPRSGDLSVYWYQQSLDQGLQFLIQYYNGEERAKGNILERFSAQQFPDLHSELNLSSLELGDSALYFCASSFGAGGGLSGGSTDTQYFGPGTRLTVL.

The genes are TRBV18 and TRBJ2-7; D is ambiguous. This CDR3 has 16 amino acids. Trimming left V 1 base short and J 0 bases short, with 13 bases between. CDR1 KGHSH and CDR2 LQKENI come from the germline V gene. The CDR3 loop is CASSPLGRPSSYEQYF. Here the CDR3 DNA reads TGTGCCAGCTCACCACTCGGCAGACCTAGCTCCTACGAGCAGTACTTC.

This clone showed up just once. The V and J genes are TRBV11-2 and TRBJ2-2, with 9 bases lining up with TRBD2. Losses at the gene ends were 4 bases for V and 8 bases for J; bases not matched to a gene: 11. Germline V gene data show CDR1 as SGHAT and CDR2 as FQNNGV. The CDR3 spans 16 residues. CDR3 amino acids: CASSYTRGGRVGELFF. The CDR3 DNA reads as TGTGCCAGCAGCTACACGCGTGGCGGGAGGGTAGGGGAGCTGTTTTTT.

This chain uses TRBV3-1 (or the pseudogene TRBV3-2) with TRBJ1-1; D is unclear. The CDR3 runs 13 residues. V lost 3 bases, J lost 4 bases, and 9 bases lay in between. Germline CDR1 reads LGHDT; CDR2 reads YNNKEL (reference sequence). This CDR3 is CASSQAPTTEAFF. DNA for the CDR3: TGTGCCAGCAGCCAGGCGCCGACCACTGAAGCTTTCTTT.

The chain recombines TRBV7-3 with TRBJ2-3, with D possibly being TRBD2 (6 bases). Germline CDR1 SGHTA, CDR2 FQGTGA. The germline V and J ends were trimmed by 2 bases and 6 bases, with 15 bases remaining between them. This CDR3 is 15 amino acids long. The CDR3 reads CASSLAIAEGDTQYF. The CDR3 DNA reads TGTGCCAGCAGCTTAGCAATAGCGGAGGGGGATACGCAGTATTTT.

The chain joins TRBV5-1 to TRBJ1-1; the match to TRBD1 covers 9 bases. The germline V gene encodes CDR1 SGHRS and CDR2 YFSETQ. The CDR3 sequence is 13 residues long. V lost 3 bases to trimming and J lost 5 bases; unmatched junction nucleotides: 2. This chain's CDR3 is CASSSQGATEAFF. Here the CDR3 DNA reads TGCGCCAGCAGCTCACAGGGGGCGACTGAAGCTTTCTTT.

V is TRBV20-1 and J is TRBJ2-1, with D uncertain. Germline V gives CDR1 DFQATT, CDR2 SNEGSKA (reference sequence). The V and J ends lost 4 bases and 10 bases respectively, with 8 bases between them. The CDR3 is 10 amino acids. In DNA form, the CDR3 reads TGCAGTGCTAAAACTACGGAGCAGTTCTTC. The encoded protein is CSAKTTEQFF.

The genes are TRBV11-2 and TRBJ1-4; maybe TRBD1 (5 bases). CDR3 length: 14 amino acids. V was shortened by 5 bases and J by 4 bases, with 11 bases between the two germline ends. Germline assignment: CDR1 SGHAT and CDR2 FQNNGV. CDR3: CASSGGLSNEKLFF. The CDR3 nucleotides are TGTGCCAGCAGCGGGGGACTGAGTAATGAAAAACTGTTTTTT. Variable domain in full (rest from reference TRBV11-2 and TRBJ1-4): EAGVAQSPRYKIIEKRQSVAFWCNPISGHATLYWYQQILGQGPKLLIQFQNNGVVDDSQLPKDRFSAERLKGVDSTLKIQPAKLEDSAVYLCASSGGLSNEKLFFGSGTQLSVL.

The chain combines TRBV3-1 (or the pseudogene TRBV3-2) with TRBJ2-3; D is uncertain. Trimming took 1 base from V and 4 from J, leaving 9 bases between them. The CDR3 totals 14 residues. Germline CDR1 reads LGHDT; CDR2 reads YNNKEL (reference sequence). CDR3 loop: CASSQGPNPDTQYF. For the CDR3, the DNA is TGTGCCAGCAGCCAAGGCCCGAACCCAGATACGCAGTATTTT.

The chain uses TRBV30 and TRBJ2-7, with 7 bases identical to TRBD1. Losses at the gene ends were 0 bases for V and 0 bases for J; bases not matched to a gene: 2. The CDR3 runs to 14 residues. Germline V gives CDR1 GTSNPN, CDR2 SVGIG (reference sequence). CDR3 loop: CAWSVDRSSYEQYF. CDR3 nucleotides: TGTGCCTGGAGTGTGGACAGGAGCTCCTACGAGCAGTACTTC.

The chain uses TRBV28 and TRBJ2-3, with D unclear. The V gene lost 7 bases and the J gene lost 7 bases, with 12 bases spanning the gap. The CDR3 has 12 amino acids. Germline-derived CDR1 and CDR2 are MDHEN and SYDVKM. CDR3 loop: CASTHGPYTQYF. The CDR3 region has the DNA TGTGCCAGCACCCACGGACCCTATACGCAGTATTTT.

The chain recombines TRBV5-6 with TRBJ1-5; TRBD1 might be the D (6 bases). Germline CDR1 and CDR2: SGHDT and YYEEEE. The CDR3 loop spans 15 amino acids. V dropped 0 bases and J dropped 5 bases, with 12 bases sitting between them. The CDR3 bases are TGTGCCAGCAGCTTGGGTGTAGGGGGTCATCAGCCCCAGCATTTT. Encoded protein: CASSLGVGGHQPQHF.

The chain recombines TRBV4-2 with TRBJ2-1, with D maybe TRBD2 (5 bases). Germline assignment: CDR1 LGHNA and CDR2 YNFKEQ. Trimming shortened V by 0 bases and J by 9 bases, and 12 bases separated the two germline ends. The length of the CDR3 is 14 residues. The CDR3 here is CASSQDGVSGEQFF. The CDR3 DNA reads TGTGCCAGCAGCCAAGACGGTGTAAGCGGTGAGCAGTTCTTC.

This chain uses TRBV5-1 with TRBJ1-1, with D uncertain. The CDR3 has 13 amino acids. Germline CDR1 and CDR2: SGHRS and YFSETQ. Trimming took 3 bases from V and 3 from J, leaving 9 bases between them. CDR3 sequence (DNA): TGCGCCAGCAGCTCCGGGTGGGACACTGAAGCTTTCTTT. This gives the protein CASSSGWDTEAFF.

The rearrangement uses TRBV15 and TRBJ2-7; no reliable D call. The germline gives CDR1 LNHNV, CDR2 YYDKDF (reference sequence). There are 14 residues in the CDR3. Trimming pared 0 bases from V and 3 bases from J, leaving 9 bases between. In DNA, the CDR3 is TGTGCCACCAGCAGAGAGTTGGGTCGCTACGAGCAGTACTTC. Residues: CATSRELGRYEQYF.

The chain recombines TRBV28 with TRBJ2-5; 9 nucleotides agree with TRBD2. The V segment lost 4 bases and the J segment 1 base; nucleotides outside the gene matches: 1. The CDR3 has 14 amino acids. Germline CDR1 and CDR2: MDHEN and SYDVKM. The chain's CDR3 is CASSWTSAQETQYF. The CDR3 region has the DNA TGTGCCAGCAGTTGGACTAGCGCCCAAGAGACCCAGTACTTC.

The chain employs TRBV9 and TRBJ2-6; 7 bases line up with TRBD1. The CDR3 has 17 amino acids. Losses at the gene ends were 4 bases for V and 1 base for J; bases not matched to a gene: 8. Germline lookup yields CDR1 SGDLS and CDR2 YYNGEE. The CDR3 bases are TGTGCCAGCAGCTCGACAGGGATCCTGTCTGGGGCCAACGTCCTGACTTTC. Protein sequence: CASSSTGILSGANVLTF.

This clone was counted once. This chain joins TRBV5-4 and TRBJ2-1; D is ambiguous. CDR1 is SGHNT, CDR2 YYREEE, per germline (reference sequence). The V end lost 0 bases, the J end lost 5 bases, and 9 bases lay between the germline ends. This CDR3 has 14 residues. CDR3 sequence (DNA): TGTGCCAGCAGCTTGGGGACCTTAAACAATGAGCAGTTCTTC. This codes for CASSLGTLNNEQFF.

The rearrangement links TRBV7-9 to TRBJ2-5; D is perhaps TRBD1 or TRBD2 (5 bases each). The CDR3 sequence is 20 residues long. Germline CDR1 SEHNR, CDR2 FQNEAQ (reference sequence). Trimming removed 7 bases from V and 0 bases from J, with 30 bases in between. CDR3 DNA sequence: TGTGCCAGCACCGATCAACTCCTCTGGGACCGCCGAGAGTACCAAGAGACCCAGTACTTC. Residues: CASTDQLLWDRREYQETQYF.

This chain connects TRBV28 to TRBJ1-5; TRBD1 aligns across 11 bases. V was clipped by 1 base and J by 6 bases; unmatched bases: 5. CDR1 MDHEN and CDR2 SYDVKM come from the germline V gene. The CDR3 loop spans 16 amino acids. The CDR3 reads CASSLFGTGGFQPQHF. For the CDR3, the DNA is TGTGCCAGCAGTTTATTTGGGACAGGGGGTTTTCAGCCCCAGCATTTT.

The rearrangement links TRBV4-2 to TRBJ2-3, with D possibly TRBD2 on 8 matching bases. Trimming pared 6 bases from V and 1 base from J, leaving 17 bases between. This CDR3 contains 16 residues. The germline V gene has CDR1 LGHNA and CDR2 YNFKEQ. This CDR3 is CASRKGAGGGTDTQYF. The CDR3 DNA reads as TGTGCCAGCAGAAAGGGGGCGGGAGGTGGCACAGATACGCAGTATTTT.

J is TRBJ2-2 and V is TRBV19, with 8 bases lining up with TRBD2. This CDR3 has 17 residues. The V gene end was trimmed by 1 base and the J gene end by 2 bases; junction bases not matched to a gene: 6. Germline-derived CDR1 and CDR2 are LNHDA and SQIVND (reference sequence). The CDR3 DNA is TGTGCCAGTAGTATAGGTATGACTAGCGCCAACACCGGGGAGCTGTTTTTT. Protein product: CASSIGMTSANTGELFF. Full variable domain (rest looked up from reference TRBV19 and TRBJ2-2): DGGITQSPKYLFRKEGQNVTLSCEQNLNHDAMYWYRQDPGQGLRLIYYSQIVNDFQKGDIAEGYSVSREKKESFPLTVTSAQKNPTAFYLCASSIGMTSANTGELFFGEGSRLTVL.

The rearrangement uses TRBV28 and TRBJ1-2; TRBD1 agrees at 7 bases. CDR1 MDHEN and CDR2 SYDVKM come from the germline V gene. V shed 5 bases, J shed 5 bases, and the junction held 8 bases outside the gene matches. This CDR3 has 14 amino acids. The CDR3 DNA sequence: TGTGCCAGCAGTACTCCAGACAGGGTATATGGCTACACCTTC. Its translation is CASSTPDRVYGYTF.

The J gene is TRBJ2-2, the V gene TRBV9, with D possibly matching TRBD2 (6 bases). Deletions cut 0 bases from V and 2 bases from J, with 14 bases between. Germline CDR1 reads SGDLS; CDR2 reads YYNGEE. The length of the CDR3 is 17 residues. CDR3 nucleotide sequence: TGTGCCAGCAGCGTAGATCATACGGGGGTCAACACCGGGGAGCTGTTTTTT. It codes for CASSVDHTGVNTGELFF.

This clone has a single count. J is TRBJ2-3 and V is TRBV19; 9 positions agree with TRBD1. The V segment lost 6 bases and the J segment 2 bases; nucleotides outside the gene matches: 0. In germline, CDR1 is LNHDA, CDR2 SQIVND (reference sequence). The CDR3 length is 13 residues. CDR3 protein: CASRQGATDTQYF. The CDR3 bases are TGTGCCAGTAGACAGGGGGCCACAGATACGCAGTATTTT.

This chain uses TRBV7-2 with TRBJ2-7; 8 nucleotides agree with TRBD2. The CDR3 extends over 15 amino acids. CDR1 is SGHTA, CDR2 FQGNSA, per germline. With 6 bases clipped from V and 1 base from J, the junction kept 8 bases outside the gene matches. In DNA, the CDR3 is TGTGCCAGCAGTTCAAGCGGGAGTAGATCCTACGAGCAGTACTTC. This codes for CASSSSGSRSYEQYF.

The gene calls are TRBV10-1 and TRBJ2-7; 10 bases fit TRBD2. The germline V gene encodes CDR1 WNHNN and CDR2 SYGVQD (reference sequence). With V trimmed by 2 bases and J by 5 bases, 15 bases remained unmatched. The CDR3 totals 18 residues. CDR3 bases: TGCGCCAGCAGTGAGCCGGGGGCAAGCGGGAGGGTTTTCGACGAGCAGTACTTC. Translation: CASSEPGASGRVFDEQYF.